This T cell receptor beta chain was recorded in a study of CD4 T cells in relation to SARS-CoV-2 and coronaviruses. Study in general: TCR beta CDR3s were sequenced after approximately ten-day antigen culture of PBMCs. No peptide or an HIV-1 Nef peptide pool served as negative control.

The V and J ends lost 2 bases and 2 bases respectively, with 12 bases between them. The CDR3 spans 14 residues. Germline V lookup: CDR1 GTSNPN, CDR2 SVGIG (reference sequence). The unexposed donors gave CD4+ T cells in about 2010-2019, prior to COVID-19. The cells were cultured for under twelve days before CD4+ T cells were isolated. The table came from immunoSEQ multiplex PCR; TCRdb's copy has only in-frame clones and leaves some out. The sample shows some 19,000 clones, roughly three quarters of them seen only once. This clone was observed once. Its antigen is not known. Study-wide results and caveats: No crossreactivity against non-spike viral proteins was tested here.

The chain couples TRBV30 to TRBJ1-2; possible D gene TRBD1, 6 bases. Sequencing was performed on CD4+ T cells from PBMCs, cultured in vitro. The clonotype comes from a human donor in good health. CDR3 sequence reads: CAWSLDRQNYGYTF. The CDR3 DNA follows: TGTGCCTGGAGTTTGGACAGACAAAACTATGGCTACACCTTC.